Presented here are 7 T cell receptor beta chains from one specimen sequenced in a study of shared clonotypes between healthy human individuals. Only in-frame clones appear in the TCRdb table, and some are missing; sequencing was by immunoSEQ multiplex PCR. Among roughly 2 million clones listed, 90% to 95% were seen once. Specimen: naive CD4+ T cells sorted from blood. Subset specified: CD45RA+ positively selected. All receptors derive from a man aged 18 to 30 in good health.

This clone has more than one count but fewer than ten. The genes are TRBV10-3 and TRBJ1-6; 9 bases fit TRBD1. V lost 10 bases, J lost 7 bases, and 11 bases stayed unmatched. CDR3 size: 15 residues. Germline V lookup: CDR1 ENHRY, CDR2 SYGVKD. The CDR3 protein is CATQTGQGDNSPLHF. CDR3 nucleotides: TGTGCCACCCAAACGGGACAGGGTGACAATTCACCCCTCCACTTT.

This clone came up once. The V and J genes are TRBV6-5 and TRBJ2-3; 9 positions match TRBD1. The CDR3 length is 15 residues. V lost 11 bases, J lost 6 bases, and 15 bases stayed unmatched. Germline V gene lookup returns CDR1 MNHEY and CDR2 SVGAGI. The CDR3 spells CASGTRTGEGDTQYF. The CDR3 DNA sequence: TGTGCCTCCGGAACCCGGACAGGGGAGGGGGATACGCAGTATTTT.

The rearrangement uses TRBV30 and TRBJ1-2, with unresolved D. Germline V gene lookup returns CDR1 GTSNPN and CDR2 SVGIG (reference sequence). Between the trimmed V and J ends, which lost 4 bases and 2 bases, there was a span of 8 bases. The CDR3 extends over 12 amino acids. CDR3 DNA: TGTGCCTGGAACGAGGTGAACTATGGCTACACCTTC. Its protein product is CAWNEVNYGYTF.

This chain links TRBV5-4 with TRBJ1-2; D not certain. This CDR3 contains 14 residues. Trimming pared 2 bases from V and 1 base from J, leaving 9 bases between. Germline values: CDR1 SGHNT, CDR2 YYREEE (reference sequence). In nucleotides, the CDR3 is TGTGCCAGCAGCTTTGGGGAGGGTAACTATGGCTACACCTTC. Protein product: CASSFGEGNYGYTF.

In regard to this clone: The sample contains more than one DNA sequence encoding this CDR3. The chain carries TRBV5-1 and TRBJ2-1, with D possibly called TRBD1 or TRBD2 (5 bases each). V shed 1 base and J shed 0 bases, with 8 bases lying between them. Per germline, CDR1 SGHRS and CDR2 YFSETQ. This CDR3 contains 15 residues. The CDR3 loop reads CASSLSGSSYNEQFF. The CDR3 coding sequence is TGCGCCAGCAGCTTGTCAGGGAGCTCCTACAATGAGCAGTTCTTC.

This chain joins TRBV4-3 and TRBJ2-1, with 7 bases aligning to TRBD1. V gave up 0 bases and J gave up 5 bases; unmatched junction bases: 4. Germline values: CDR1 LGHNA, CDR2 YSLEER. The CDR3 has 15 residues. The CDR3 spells CASSQEGTEHNEQFF. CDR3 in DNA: TGCGCCAGCAGCCAAGAAGGGACAGAGCACAATGAGCAGTTCTTC.

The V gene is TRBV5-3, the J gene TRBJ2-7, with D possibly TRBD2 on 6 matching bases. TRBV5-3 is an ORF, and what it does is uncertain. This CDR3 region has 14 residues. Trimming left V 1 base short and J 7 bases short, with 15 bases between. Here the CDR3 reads CARSLSGCPGEQYF. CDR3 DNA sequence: TGTGCCAGAAGCTTGAGCGGGTGTCCTGGGGAGCAGTACTTC.